This TCR beta chain derives from a study of CXCR3-negative and CXCR3-positive naive CD8 T cells. Study-wide results and limits: Diversity was high in both naive subsets and much lower in memory cells. Whereas memory cells differed, naive CXCR3-negative and CXCR3-positive cells shared similar TRBV-TRBJ usage. TRB CDR3 properties were used to infer TCR strength, and surface CD5 was comparable between naive subsets.

Regarding this clonotype: Its antigen is unidentified.

It was by 5' RACE with UMI labels that the TRB cDNA libraries were prepared. TCRdb derives one entry per CDR3 protein from the 5' RACE reads, leaving out DNA. The table lists 46,000 or so distinct CDR3 sequences. CD45RO-CCR7+CD27+CD95- was the phenotype of naive CD8+ T cells. Germline V CDR1 and CDR2: SQVTM, ANQGSEA. The length of the CDR3 is 13 residues. The source material was naive CXCR3- CD8+ T cells from blood. Subset described: CD45RO-CCR7+CD27+CD95- naive CD8+ T cells lacking CXCR3 (TNR3-). The origin of this receptor is a human donor in good health. Some clones in this sample may be carry-over from other donors' samples. This sequence joins TRBV29-1 and TRBJ2-7; the D call of TRBD1 rests on TCRdb alone, since no DNA is present to check it. The CDR3 loop is CSVGGGTGPEQYF.